The 29 T cell receptor beta chains in this list originate from one sample, sequenced in a study of T cell clonality in common variable immunodeficiency. Assay: immunoSEQ multiplex PCR; the TCRdb copy retains only in-frame clones and omits some. Altogether tens of thousands of clones were found in the sample, and no singletons occur. The sequencing sample was made of peripheral blood mononuclear cells. The source is a person aged 18 to 75 in good health.

This clone was found many times. The read ends 3 residues before the CDR3 terminus; that terminus is restored from the germline J gene. This chain uses TRBV7-9 with TRBJ2-1; TRBD2 matches at 8 bases. With 3 bases clipped from V and 7 bases from J, the junction kept 8 bases outside the gene matches. The germline gives CDR1 SEHNR, CDR2 FQNEAQ (reference sequence). The CDR3 runs 15 residues. The sequenced CDR3 bases are TGTGCCAGCAGCTTCTTTTTCGGGGGGGAAAATGAG. Translating it yields CASSFFFGGENE. The whole CDR3 protein is CASSFFFGGENEQFF.

This clone occurred many times. The missing CDR3 end, 3 residues past where the read stops, is filled in from the germline J gene. The V call is TRBV4-2, the J call TRBJ2-7, with TRBD2 identical over 7 bases. J was trimmed by 4 bases and V by 2 bases; bases with no gene match: 5. Per germline, CDR1 LGHNA and CDR2 YNFKEQ. This CDR3 has 14 amino acids. This CDR3 is CASSQSLAVYEQYF. The CDR3 DNA, read in part, is TGTGCCAGCAGCCAATCCCTAGCGGTGTACGAG.

With respect to this clone: The read ends 3 residues before the CDR3 terminus; that terminus is restored from the germline J gene. The genes are TRBV30 and TRBJ2-7; TRBD1 agrees at 8 bases. The CDR3 loop spans 13 amino acids. Germline V gene sequence: CDR1 GTSNPN, CDR2 SVGIG (reference sequence). V trimming: 0 bases; J trimming: 6 bases; junction bases outside the gene matches: 4. CDR3 protein: CAWSVGQGFEQYF. The DNA read from the CDR3 is TGTGCCTGGAGTGTAGGACAGGGCTTCGAG.

In its sample, this clone was seen many times. With the read ending 3 residues before the CDR3 end, the germline J gene is used to fill in that end. The chain couples TRBV6-2 or TRBV6-3 to TRBJ2-3; either TRBD1 or TRBD2 may supply D (5 bases each). The CDR3 is 17 residues long. V lost 2 bases, J lost 4 bases, and 19 bases lay in between. Germline values: CDR1 MNHEY, CDR2 SVGEGT. The sequenced part of the CDR3 DNA is TGTGCCAGCAGTTACACTCTCCACAGAGGGGTCCCAGATACG. It codes for CASSYTLHRGVPDT. The CDR3 in its entirety is CASSYTLHRGVPDTQYF.

Ten or more counts support this clone. CDR3 loop: CASRPRVSGELFF. CDR3 bases read: TGTGCCAGCAGACCAAGGGTTTCCGGGGAG. J is TRBJ2-2 and V is TRBV7-2, with D unclear. The read gets to within 3 residues of the CDR3 end, and the germline J gene fills in the rest. Germline V CDR1 and CDR2: SGHTA, FQGNSA. Trimming stripped 6 bases from V and 6 bases from J, with 11 bases between. The CDR3 is 13 residues long.

This clone was counted ten times or more. The read ends 3 residues before the CDR3 terminus; that terminus is restored from the germline J gene. The chain uses TRBV5-4 and TRBJ2-3, with unresolved D. Germline V gene lookup returns CDR1 SGHNT and CDR2 YYREEE (reference sequence). CDR3 length: 15 residues. The ends were cut back, 3 bases at V and 0 bases at J, with 11 bases in the middle. Incomplete CDR3 DNA: TGTGCCAGCAGCTCCCTCGGGTCTAGCACAGATACG. This encodes CASSSLGSSTDT. The CDR3, in full, reads CASSSLGSSTDTQYF.

Only a few counts were recorded for this clone. The read gets to within 3 residues of the CDR3 end, and the germline J gene fills in the rest. This chain links TRBV6-2 or TRBV6-3 with TRBJ2-4, with 8 bases lining up with TRBD1. This CDR3 has 15 amino acids. From germline, CDR1 is MNHEY and CDR2 SVGEGT. The CDR3 DNA, read in part, is TGTGCCAGCAGTGCAGGGGGCGTGAATAACTATGGT. Residues: CASSAGGVNNYG. The complete CDR3 sequence is CASSAGGVNNYGQYF.

There are many counts of this clone. The read gets to within 3 residues of the CDR3 end, and the germline J gene fills in the rest. The chain joins TRBV2 to TRBJ2-5; TRBD2 might be the D (6 bases). This CDR3 has 15 residues. CDR1 is SNHLY, CDR2 FYNNEI, per germline. V lost 1 base and J lost 5, with 14 bases in between. The sequenced CDR3 bases are TGTGCCAGCAGTGAAGACGTGCGGGAATGGGAGACC. It is translated as CASSEDVREWET. The whole CDR3 protein reads CASSEDVREWETQYF.

This clone was seen many times. The CDR3 bases that were read are TGTGCCAGCAGTTACTGGGACACCTATAGCAATCAGCCC. Translation: CASSYWDTYSNQP. The whole CDR3 sequence is CASSYWDTYSNQPQHF. This rearrangement joins TRBV6-2 or TRBV6-3 to TRBJ1-5; weak D call: TRBD1 (6 bases). From the germline J gene comes the end of the CDR3, since the read stops 3 residues before it. The V end lost 1 base, the J end lost 0 bases, and 10 bases lay between the germline ends. Per germline, CDR1 MNHEY and CDR2 SVGEGT. The CDR3 has 16 amino acids.

In its sample, this clone was seen many times. From the germline J gene comes the end of the CDR3, since the read stops 3 residues before it. The chain couples TRBV5-1 to TRBJ2-2; D remains unclear. The CDR3 is 15 amino acids. The V gene lost 0 bases and the J gene lost 6 bases, with 12 bases spanning the gap. Germline CDR1 SGHRS, CDR2 YFSETQ. CDR3 region: CASSLVQQTSGELFF. Incomplete CDR3 DNA: TGCGCCAGCAGCTTGGTTCAGCAGACATCCGGGGAG.

As to this clone: With the read ending 3 residues before the CDR3 end, the germline J gene is used to fill in that end. This chain joins TRBV30 and TRBJ1-2, with a tentative D call TRBD1 (5 bases). Germline V gene lookup returns CDR1 GTSNPN and CDR2 SVGIG (reference sequence). The CDR3 is made up of 14 amino acids. The sequenced CDR3 bases are TGTGCCTGGAGTGTGGGAGCAGGGAACAATGAC. Its translation: CAWSVGAGNND. The full CDR3 is CAWSVGAGNNDYTF.

The table lists this clone with a few counts. The sequence runs out 3 residues before the end of the CDR3; the remainder is reconstructed from the germline J gene. The chain employs TRBV7-2 and TRBJ1-2; D possibly corresponds to TRBD1 (6 bases). Looked up from germline, CDR1 is SGHTA and CDR2 is FQGNSA. The CDR3 consists of 15 residues. This CDR3 is CASSQLSGGADTYTF. Partial CDR3 DNA: TGTGCCAGCAGCCAACTAAGCGGGGGGGCAGATACC.

This clone was counted ten times or more. The read ends 3 residues shy of where the CDR3 ends; the end is completed using the germline J gene. The chain couples TRBV7-2 to TRBJ2-5; possibly TRBD1 for D (5 bases). Trimming left V 1 base short and J 5 bases short, with 8 bases between. This CDR3 is built from 13 residues. CDR1 is SGHTA, CDR2 FQGNSA, per germline. The sequenced CDR3 bases are TGTGCCAGCAGCTTAGGGGGCGGTGAGACC. Its translation: CASSLGGGET. The whole CDR3 is CASSLGGGETQYF.

This clone was recorded at least ten times. The DNA ends 3 residues before the CDR3 does, and the rest of the CDR3 is filled in from the germline J gene. V usage is TRBV29-1 and J usage is TRBJ2-7; 9 bases map to TRBD2. Per the germline V gene, CDR1 is SQVTM and CDR2 is ANQGSEA. Trimming removed 4 bases from V and 0 bases from J; junction bases left unmatched: 4. The CDR3 has 14 amino acids. CDR3 bases read: TGCAGCGTTGGTTTTAGCGGGAGCTCCTACGAG. Amino acid sequence: CSVGFSGSSYE. The whole CDR3 protein reads CSVGFSGSSYEQYF.

As to this clone: The read ends 3 residues shy of where the CDR3 ends; the end is completed using the germline J gene. V usage is TRBV7-9 and J usage is TRBJ2-3; D is perhaps TRBD1 or TRBD2 (5 bases each). In germline, CDR1 is SEHNR, CDR2 FQNEAQ (reference sequence). V was clipped by 5 bases and J by 5 bases, with 17 bases between them. The CDR3 is made up of 15 amino acids. The sequenced part of the CDR3 DNA is TGTGCCAGCAGCCCTAGTAATACGAGGGGAGATACG. It yields the protein CASSPSNTRGDT. The CDR3, in full, reads CASSPSNTRGDTQYF. Drawing the rest from reference TRBV7-9 and TRBJ2-3, the complete variable domain is DTGVSQNPRHKITKRGQNVTFRCDPISEHNRLYWYRQTLGQGPEFLTYFQNEAQLEKSRLLSDRFSAERPKGSFSTLEIQRTEQGDSAMYLCASSPSNTRGDTQYFGPGTRLTVL.

This clone has ten or more counts. The CDR3 sequence: CASSLMMTRAPYEQYF. CDR3 bases read: TGTGCCAGCAGTTTGATGATGACAAGGGCCCCCTACGAG. The chain joins TRBV27 to TRBJ2-7; D unresolved. The CDR3 is cut off 3 residues early in the read; its end comes from the germline J gene. In germline, CDR1 is MNHEY, CDR2 SMNVEV (reference sequence). V was cut by 3 bases and J by 2 bases, with 17 bases left in between. The CDR3 is made up of 16 amino acids.

This clone has just a few counts. The read stops 3 residues short of the end of the CDR3; the missing end is completed from the germline J gene. The rearrangement joins TRBV20-1 to TRBJ1-1; no firm D call. Per germline, CDR1 DFQATT and CDR2 SNEGSKA (reference sequence). CDR3 length: 15 amino acids. The CDR3 bases that were read are TGCAGCGCGCCTATTGTGTCAGCGCCTAACACTGAA. Its protein product is CSAPIVSAPNTE. The entire CDR3 protein reads CSAPIVSAPNTEAFF.

This clone was counted between two and nine times. The junction and the germline gene differ at one end; a read error may be behind it. Read coverage stops 3 residues before the CDR3 terminus; the germline J gene supplies the remainder. The same CDR3 can be traced to other DNA sequences in this sample. The V gene is TRBV7-2, the J gene TRBJ1-2; D gene ambiguous. Germline CDR1 SGHTA, CDR2 FQGNSA. This CDR3 has 14 residues. Incomplete CDR3 DNA: TGTGCCAGCAGCTCCCTCGCGGGAGCGTATGAC. Amino acid sequence: CASSSLAGAYD. The whole CDR3 protein reads CASSSLAGAYDYTF.

In its sample, this clone was seen many times. The read ends 3 residues before the CDR3 terminus; that terminus is restored from the germline J gene. V gene TRBV18 combines with J gene TRBJ1-1; no firm D call. This CDR3 has 14 residues. The germline CDR1 and CDR2 sequences are KGHSH and LQKENI. V was cut by 2 bases and J by 3 bases, with 10 bases left in between. The CDR3 region is CASSPAGRDTEAFF. CDR3 DNA (partial): TGTGCCAGCTCACCAGCGGGAAGGGACACTGAA.

This clone was seen more than once but under ten times. This chain's CDR3 is CASSLGQLNEKAFF. The sequenced part of the CDR3 DNA is TGTGCCAGCAGCTTGGGGCAGCTTAATGAAAAA. The gene calls are TRBV7-9 and TRBJ1-1; weak D call: TRBD1 (5 bases). Read data end 3 residues before the CDR3 end; the end is taken from the germline J gene. Per the germline V gene, CDR1 is SEHNR and CDR2 is FQNEAQ (reference sequence). CDR3 length equals 14 residues.

Concerning this clone: The read is 3 residues too short to cover the CDR3 end, so that end is filled in from the germline J gene. The rearrangement links TRBV7-2 to TRBJ1-2; weak D call: TRBD1 (5 bases). CDR3 length: 14 amino acids. The germline V gene encodes CDR1 SGHTA and CDR2 FQGNSA. The CDR3 here is CASSSGLGYYDYTF. Partial CDR3 DNA: TGTGCCAGCAGCTCGGGACTCGGGTACTACGAC.

This clone was observed a few times. The read falls 3 residues short of the CDR3 end, and the missing part is taken from the germline J gene. This sequence joins TRBV2 and TRBJ1-2; TRBD1 aligns across 7 bases. The germline V gene has CDR1 SNHLY and CDR2 FYNNEI. The CDR3 is 13 residues long. The CDR3 DNA, read in part, is TGTGCCAGCAGGGTATCAGGGGGTGGCGGC. Its protein product is CASRVSGGGG. In full, the CDR3 reads CASRVSGGGGYTF.

As to this clone: The read finishes 3 residues shy of the CDR3 end, and the germline J gene is used to complete it. The chain couples TRBV30 to TRBJ2-3, with TRBD1 identical over 12 bases. The germline V gene encodes CDR1 GTSNPN and CDR2 SVGIG (reference sequence). The CDR3 covers 16 residues. Here the CDR3 reads CAWSVWGQGAQETQYF. The CDR3 bases that were read are TGTGCCTGGAGTGTATGGGGACAGGGGGCCCAAGAGACG.

This clone was seen at least ten times. One end of the junction is discordant with germline, which a read error may explain. The CDR3 end falls 3 residues outside the read, so it is completed with the germline J gene. The V gene is TRBV4-2, the J gene TRBJ1-1, with a possible D match to TRBD1 (5 bases). The CDR3 is 16 amino acids. Germline CDR1 reads LGHNA; CDR2 reads YNFKEQ. CDR3 residues: CASSQVAGDYHTEAFF. The CDR3 DNA, read in part, is TGCGCCAGCAGCCAAGTTGCCGGGGACTATCACACTGAA.

At least ten counts were recorded for this clone. The observed sequence ends 3 residues before the CDR3 terminus, with the missing tail filled in from the germline J gene. The chain recombines TRBV9 with TRBJ2-2, with 8 bases that match TRBD2. Germline trimming cut 0 bases from V and 0 bases from J; bases unmatched to any gene: 13. The CDR3 spans 20 residues. CDR1 and CDR2 from the germline V gene are SGDLS and YYNGEE. CDR3 DNA, as far as it was read: TGTGCCAGCAGCGTAGGCTGGTTAGCGGGGTACGCTACGAACACCGGGGAG. It yields the protein CASSVGWLAGYATNTGE. Given in full, the CDR3 is CASSVGWLAGYATNTGELFF.

A note on this clone: The read terminates 3 residues ahead of where the CDR3 ends, so the germline J gene completes it. The chain joins TRBV19 to TRBJ1-1; D unclear. The CDR3 loop spans 12 amino acids. CDR1 is LNHDA, CDR2 SQIVND, per germline (reference sequence). The CDR3 loop reads CASSPPGWKAFF. Incomplete CDR3 DNA: TGTGCCAGTAGTCCTCCGGGGTGGAAA.

This clone was seen many times. This CDR3 is CASSHKTGGRRKGTNEKLFF. The CDR3 DNA, read in part, is TGTGCCAGCAGCCACAAAACCGGGGGGCGAAGAAAAGGCACTAATGAAAAG. The chain is built from TRBV4-2 and TRBJ2-2; tentative D call: TRBD2 (7 bases). The CDR3 end falls 3 residues outside the read, so it is completed with the germline J gene. Looked up from germline, CDR1 is LGHNA and CDR2 is YNFKEQ. The CDR3 has 20 residues.

This clone has at least ten counts. From the germline J gene comes the end of the CDR3, since the read stops 3 residues before it. The chain joins TRBV5-1 to TRBJ2-6, with a tentative D call TRBD1 (6 bases). With 2 bases removed from V and 2 bases from J, the gap between germline ends came to 11 bases. Germline V CDR1 and CDR2: SGHRS, YFSETQ. This CDR3 region has 16 residues. The CDR3 sequence: CASSLTGTTGANVLTF. The covered CDR3 bases are TGCGCCAGCAGCTTAACCGGGACAACTGGGGCCAACGTC.

In its sample, this clone was seen many times. The read halts 3 residues ahead of the CDR3 end, with the missing end drawn from the germline J gene. The gene calls are TRBV9 and TRBJ2-1; 7 nucleotides align to TRBD2. Germline assignment: CDR1 SGDLS and CDR2 YYNGEE. The CDR3 has 15 amino acids. Unmatched junction bases numbered 4, after V lost 0 bases and J lost 4 bases. The CDR3 sequence is CASSVGTSAYNEQFF. Incomplete CDR3 DNA: TGTGCCAGCAGCGTAGGAACTAGCGCTTACAATGAG.